This T cell receptor beta chain derives from a study of PD-L1 blockade in urothelial cancer. Every PCR got spiked synthetic TCR analog templates. Libraries were prepared by immunoSEQ multiplex PCR; TCRdb keeps only in-frame clonotypes and omits some of them. The profile shows some 45,000 clones, approximately 90% of them singletons. With V trimmed by 6 bases and J by 7 bases, 6 bases remained unmatched. Germline V gene sequence: CDR1 SGHVS, CDR2 FNYEAQ. The CDR3 is made up of 16 amino acids. V is TRBV7-6 and J is TRBJ2-4; TRBD2 matches 16 bases. The source was PBMCs, collected around atezolizumab (anti-PD-L1) treatment. This clonotype was obtained from a man older than 75 with urothelial cancer. CDR3 sequence: CASSRGLAGGSNIQYF. CDR3 bases: TGTGCCAGCAGTCGGGGACTAGCGGGAGGGAGTAACATTCAGTACTTC.